This record covers a single TCR beta chain. These data belong to a study of shared T cell receptors in the human thymus. In germline, CDR1 is SGHVS, CDR2 FNYEAQ. Unmatched junction bases numbered 1, after V lost 5 bases and J lost 7 bases. The CDR3 spans 12 residues. Method: immunoSEQ multiplex PCR; TCRdb's copy keeps in-frame clones and lacks some. The sample lists some 700,000 clones, 85% to 90% occurring once. The same data also contributed to another study, on human thymus T cells. From that second work: Samples came from healthy Finnish infants during open corrective cardiac surgery. Resections that were taken during corrective heart surgery supplied the thymus tissue. In thymic and blood repertoires alike, V and J usage looked biased. Highly overlapping thymic repertoires in unrelated individuals were reported by related research.

This receptor was obtained from a boy in the first two years of life with a congenital heart defect. The chain employs TRBV7-6 and TRBJ2-2, with 7 bases identical to TRBD1. Sequencing was carried out using thymocytes. As DNA, the CDR3 is TGTGCCAGCAGCCCAGGGGGCGGGGAGCTGTTTTTT. This translates into CASSPGGGELFF. The variable domain in full, with the rest retrieved from reference TRBV7-6 and TRBJ2-2, is GAGVSQSPRYKVTKRGQDVALRCDPISGHVSLYWYRQALGQGPEFLTYFNYEAQQDKSGLPNDRFSAERPEGSISTLTIQRTEQRDSAMYRCASSPGGGELFFGEGSRLTVL.